This TCR beta chain emerged from a study of cytomegalovirus exposure and HLA in healthy donors. Comments on this clone: Its antigen is not known.

V was pared by 1 base and J by 6 bases, with 10 bases between. Germline V gene data show CDR1 as SGHAT and CDR2 as FQNNGV. The CDR3 has 14 amino acids. Whole-study findings and limits: When presence/absence was analysed, sequencing depth was taken to be roughly uniform across donors.

PCR used 60 Vbeta primers and 13 Jbeta primers. Sequencing was performed with immunoSEQ multiplex PCR; in TCRdb, only in-frame clones are kept and a portion is missing. The repertoire includes under 200,000 clones, around 72% of them detected once, and over 1.2% sits in the top ten. This chain connects TRBV11-2 to TRBJ2-1, with D possibly being TRBD2 (6 bases). The sample comprised PBMCs. The TCR sequence derives from a man in his late teens or twenties in good health and CMV-seronegative. CDR3 DNA sequence: TGTGCCAGCAGCTTAGGGGGGGTGGCCAATGAGCAGTTCTTC. This sequence encodes CASSLGGVANEQFF.